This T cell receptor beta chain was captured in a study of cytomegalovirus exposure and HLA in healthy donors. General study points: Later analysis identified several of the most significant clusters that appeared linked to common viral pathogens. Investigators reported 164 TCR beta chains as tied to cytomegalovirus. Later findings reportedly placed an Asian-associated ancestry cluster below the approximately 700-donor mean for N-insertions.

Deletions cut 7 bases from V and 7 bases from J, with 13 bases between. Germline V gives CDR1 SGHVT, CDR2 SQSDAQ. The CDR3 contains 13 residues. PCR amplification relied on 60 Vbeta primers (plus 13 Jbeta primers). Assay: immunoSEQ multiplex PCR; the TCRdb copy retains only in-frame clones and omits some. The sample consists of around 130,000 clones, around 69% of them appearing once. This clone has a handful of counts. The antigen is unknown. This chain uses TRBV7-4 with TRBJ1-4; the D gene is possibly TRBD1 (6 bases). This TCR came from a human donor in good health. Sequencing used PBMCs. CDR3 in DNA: TGTGCCAGCACCAAGAGGGGGTTTGAAAAACTGTTTTTT. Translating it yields CASTKRGFEKLFF.